This T cell receptor beta chain comes out of a study of T cell changes during pregnancy in multiple sclerosis. A single count supports this clone. After removal of 3 bases from V and 2 bases from J, the junction contained 16 bases not matched to a gene. This CDR3 is built from 20 residues. Germline V gene lookup returns CDR1 MRHNA and CDR2 SNTAGT. Here immunoSEQ multiplex PCR was the method, and the copy in TCRdb shows in-frame clones only, minus some. In the table there are 30,000 to 45,000 clones, roughly 91% of which are singletons. The origin of this receptor is a female donor with multiple sclerosis, enrolled in a pregnancy study. The rearrangement links TRBV6-4 to TRBJ2-2, with 9 bases matching TRBD2. The starting material was CD4+ T cells from peripheral blood mononuclear cells, obtained in the first trimester of pregnancy. The DNA for the CDR3 is TGTGCCAGCAGTGAATACGGCGGGGGGGCCCCCCCCTTCAACACCGGGGAGCTGTTTTTT. Translating it yields CASSEYGGGAPPFNTGELFF.